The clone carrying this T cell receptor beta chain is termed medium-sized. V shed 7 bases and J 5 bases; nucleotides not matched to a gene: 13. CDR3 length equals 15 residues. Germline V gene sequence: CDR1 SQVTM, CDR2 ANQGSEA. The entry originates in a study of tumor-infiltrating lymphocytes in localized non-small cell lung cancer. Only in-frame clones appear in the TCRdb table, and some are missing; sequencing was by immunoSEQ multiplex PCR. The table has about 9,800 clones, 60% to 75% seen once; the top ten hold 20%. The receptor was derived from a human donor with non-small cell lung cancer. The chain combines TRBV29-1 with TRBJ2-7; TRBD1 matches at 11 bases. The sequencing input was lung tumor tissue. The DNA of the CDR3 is TGCAGCGCCCTCCTGGGGACAGGGGGATCCCACGAGCAGTACTTC. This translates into CSALLGTGGSHEQYF.